The text below deals with one T cell receptor beta chain. Its antigen is not identified. Germline lookup yields CDR1 SNHLY and CDR2 FYNNEI. The CDR3 sequence is 16 residues long. The V end lost 10 bases, the J end lost 0 bases, and 19 bases lay between the germline ends. This entry belongs to a study of T cell repertoires in cytomegalovirus infection. In the study overall: Use of recently identified HLA-C-restricted and well-studied HLA-B-restricted CMV epitopes was part of the study. Matching HLA type and CMV infection were both indicated by public TCR beta signatures.

TCRdb redid the calling of the reads with MiXCR, one entry per CDR3 protein. The sample shows roughly 920,000 distinct CDR3 sequences, approximately 31% of them seen only once. The study's findings and limits: In two of eight donors, the top clonotype was HLA-C-restricted CMV-specific. Frequencies of public TCR beta families were cumulated, and this identified carriers of CMV plus the relevant HLA.

The sequences come from cultured CD8+ T cells from PBMCs, collected from culture after CMV antigen stimulation. J is TRBJ1-3 and V is TRBV2, with D tentatively TRBD1 (6 bases). The TCR comes from a human donor in good health (CMV status not recorded). Some clones in this sample may be carry-over from other donors' samples. The CDR3 loop reads CAILTGSGLSGNTIYF. CDR3 in DNA: TGTGCCATCTTAACAGGGAGCGGGCTCTCTGGAAACACCATATATTTT.